A selection of T cell receptor beta chains follows, all from one sample in a study of T cells in Graves' hyperthyroidism and ophthalmopathy. One entry per CDR3 protein, called by TCRdb with MiXCR from the multiplex PCR reads. The data contain fewer than 900,000 distinct CDR3 sequences, about 19% of them singletons. What was sequenced was blood. These receptors were obtained from a woman between 50 and 59 years old with Graves' hyperthyroidism that later progressed to Graves' ophthalmopathy. The CDR3 runs from the conserved cysteine through the conserved F or W. A D gene is named only where the DNA matches it firmly. Size tells how often a clone was seen (once, few, many) or the class of an expanded clone, and some rows leave it out.

once,TRBV12-3/TRBV12-4,TRBJ2-1,NA,TGTGCCAGTAATTCCGGGATGGGGGCTTACAATGAGCAGTTCTTC,CASNSGMGAYNEQFF
NA,TRBV11-2,TRBJ2-7,TRBD1,TGTGCCAGCAGCTTAGGACCGGGACAGGGGGCTTACGAGCAGTACTTC,CASSLGPGQGAYEQYF
few,TRBV5-5,TRBJ1-5,NA,TGTGCCAGCGGAGGACAGACAAATCAGCCCCAGCATTTT,CASGGQTNQPQHF
NA,TRBV12-3/TRBV12-4,TRBJ1-3,NA,TGTGCCAGCGGGCCCGCGTTGGGCTCTGGAAACACCATATATTTT,CASGPALGSGNTIYF
few,TRBV19,TRBJ1-2,TRBD1,TGTGCCAGTAGTAAGGGACAGACTCCTGGCTATGGCTACACCTTC,CASSKGQTPGYGYTF
NA,TRBV20-1,TRBJ2-5,TRBD2,TGCAGTGCAACCCCGGGGGCTAGCGGGGTAGAGACCCAGTACTTC,CSATPGASGVETQYF
many,TRBV18,TRBJ2-7,NA,TGTGCCAGCTCACCACCGAGGGAGCCATACGAGCAGTACTTC,CASSPPREPYEQYF
NA,TRBV4-1,TRBJ1-3,NA,TGTGCCAGCAGCCAATCAATCGGGCTCACCTCTGGAAACACCATATATTTT,CASSQSIGLTSGNTIYF
NA,TRBV19,TRBJ2-3,NA,TGTGCCAGTAGCGGCGGGACGAGCACAGATACGCAGTATTTT,CASSGGTSTDTQYF
NA,TRBV11-3,TRBJ2-1,TRBD2,TGCGCCAGCAGCTTGTACCTAGCGGGGAACAATGAGCAGTTCTTC,CASSLYLAGNNEQFF
many,TRBV11-1,TRBJ1-1,NA,TGTGCCAGCAGCCAGGACGGAACTGAAGCTTTCTTT,CASSQDGTEAFF
few,TRBV11-2,TRBJ1-2,NA,TGTGCCAGCAGCTTAGATTGGGGGGCGAGCTATGGCTACACCTTC,CASSLDWGASYGYTF
many,TRBV18,TRBJ2-3,NA,TGTGCCAGCTCACCACGGGCCGGAAAAACAGATACGCAGTATTTT,CASSPRAGKTDTQYF
many,TRBV12-3/TRBV12-4,TRBJ2-6,NA,TGTGCCAGCAGAATCGCCAGGGCTGGGGCCAACGTCCTGACTTTC,CASRIARAGANVLTF
NA,TRBV11-1,TRBJ2-3,TRBD2,TGTGCCAGCAGTTTCCGGACTAGCGGGGCAGATACGCAGTATTTT,CASSFRTSGADTQYF
many,TRBV11-2,TRBJ2-1,TRBD2,TGTGCCAGCAGCTTAGGAGGGAGGGCTAGCGGGGGCCGCTCCTACAATGAGCAGTTCTTC,CASSLGGRASGGRSYNEQFF
many,TRBV5-1,TRBJ1-1,NA,TGCGCCAGCAGCTTGGCTTCGGAGAACACTGAAGCTTTCTTT,CASSLASENTEAFF
few,TRBV20-1,TRBJ1-1,NA,TGCAGTGCAATAGAGGGTCCCACTGAAGCTTTCTTT,CSAIEGPTEAFF
many,TRBV12-3/TRBV12-4,TRBJ1-2,NA,TGTGCCAGCAGTTCCATCCGGACTACTAACTATGGCTACACCTTC,CASSSIRTTNYGYTF
few,TRBV15,TRBJ1-4,NA,TGTGCCACCAGCAGAGACTCAATAGGCTTCTGGGGTGAAAAACTGTTTTTT,CATSRDSIGFWGEKLFF
few,TRBV20-1,TRBJ1-5,NA,TGCAGTGCTAGAGATCCTTATAGCAATCAGCCCCAGCATTTT,CSARDPYSNQPQHF
many,TRBV20-1,TRBJ2-1,NA,TGCAGTGCTAGTTGGGACAACAATGAGCAGTTCTTC,CSASWDNNEQFF
many,TRBV18,TRBJ2-7,NA,TGTGCCAGCTCACCCAGGACCGTACAATTCTCCTACGAGCAGTACTTC,CASSPRTVQFSYEQYF
many,TRBV6-1,TRBJ1-2,TRBD1,TGTGCCAGCAGTCGCACCGGGACAGGGGGCAACTATGGCTACACCTTC,CASSRTGTGGNYGYTF
NA,TRBV3-1,TRBJ2-6,NA,TGTGCCAGCAGCCAAGGACGAGGGTCTGGGGCCAACGTCCTGACTTTC,CASSQGRGSGANVLTF
few,TRBV6-1,TRBJ2-2,NA,TGTGCCAGCTTGACGAACACCGGGGAGCTGTTTTTT,CASLTNTGELFF
few,TRBV4-1,TRBJ2-1,NA,TGCGCCAGCAGCCGAGGATCCCTCGACGTTTACAATGAGCAGTTCTTC,CASSRGSLDVYNEQFF
few,TRBV6-2/TRBV6-3,TRBJ2-1,NA,TGTGCCAGCAGTTACGGATTTCAGAATGAGCAGTTCTTC,CASSYGFQNEQFF
many,TRBV6-1,TRBJ1-5,NA,TGTGCCAGCAGTTCAGGACCCAATCAGCCCCAGCATTTT,CASSSGPNQPQHF
NA,TRBV15,TRBJ2-3,NA,TGTGCCACCACCAAGGGGTTTCTGGATACGCAGTATTTT,CATTKGFLDTQYF
few,TRBV6-2/TRBV6-3,TRBJ2-2,NA,TGTGCCAGCAGTTACTCTATCAACAGGGATAGCGGGGAGCTGTTTTTT,CASSYSINRDSGELFF
few,TRBV9,TRBJ1-1,TRBD1,TGTGCCAACAGCGAAAGGGGGACAGGGTCTAACACTGAAGCTTTCTTT,CANSERGTGSNTEAFF
many,TRBV30,TRBJ1-2,TRBD1,TGTGCCTGGAACCCAGGGGGAAACTATGGCTACACCTTC,CAWNPGGNYGYTF
few,TRBV5-1,TRBJ1-6,NA,TGCGCCAGCAGCTCGGGGGGGCAGGGGAATTCACCCCTCCACTTT,CASSSGGQGNSPLHF
few,TRBV11-1,TRBJ1-1,NA,TGTGCCAGCAGCCCCAGTATTACAGGTCTGAGTGAAGCTTTCTTT,CASSPSITGLSEAFF
NA,TRBV6-2/TRBV6-3,TRBJ1-6,NA,TGTGCCAGCAAGGGCGCCAGGGATTCCGGCTCACCCCTCCACTTT,CASKGARDSGSPLHF
few,TRBV4-1,TRBJ2-1,NA,TGCGCCAGCAGCCCCCTAGGGCACGAGAACTACAATGAGCAGTTCTTC,CASSPLGHENYNEQFF
few,TRBV20-1,TRBJ1-1,NA,TGCAGTGCTAGAGATGTCGGGGTGAGCACTGAAGCTTTCTTT,CSARDVGVSTEAFF
many,TRBV3-1,TRBJ2-4,NA,TGTGCCAGCAGCCACCTTTTGGGGGAAAACATTCAGTACTTC,CASSHLLGENIQYF
NA,TRBV27,TRBJ1-4,TRBD1,TGTGCCAGCAGTATGATAGGGGGCGAAAAACTGTTTTTT,CASSMIGGEKLFF
many,TRBV5-1,TRBJ2-1,NA,TGCGCCAGCAGCTTGGCTTATTTTGAGCAGTTCTTC,CASSLAYFEQFF
few,TRBV4-1,TRBJ1-5,TRBD1,TGCGCCAGCAGCCAAGAGGACAGGGATTATAGCAATCAGCCCCAGCATTTT,CASSQEDRDYSNQPQHF
many,TRBV5-1,TRBJ2-1,NA,TGCGCCAGCAGCTTGGTCCTAGCTTCGAGCTCCTACAATGAGCAGTTCTTC,CASSLVLASSSYNEQFF
few,TRBV7-3,TRBJ2-3,TRBD2,TGTGCCAGCACCCTGGCGGGGGGTAGCACAGATACGCAGTATTTT,CASTLAGGSTDTQYF
few,TRBV20-1,TRBJ1-1,NA,TGCAGTGCTAGAGAGCGTAATCGGGCTGAAGCTTTCTTT,CSARERNRAEAFF
NA,TRBV7-8,TRBJ2-3,TRBD2,TGTGCCAGCGTCCTCTCGGGCGGGGGGCCGTTCGCGCAGTATTTT,CASVLSGGGPFAQYF
NA,TRBV5-1,TRBJ2-2,TRBD2,TGCGCCAGCAGCTTGCCGAGGGGAGGGGATTCCGGGGAGCTGTTTTTT,CASSLPRGGDSGELFF
NA,TRBV5-1,TRBJ2-3,NA,TGCGCCAGCAGCTTGGAAGGCGGGATTAGCACAGATACGCAGTATTTT,CASSLEGGISTDTQYF
few,TRBV24-1,TRBJ2-1,NA,TGTGCCACCAGTGATCCGGGGGTGAGCGATGAGCAGTTCTTC,CATSDPGVSDEQFF
many,TRBV12-5,TRBJ1-6,NA,TGTGCTAGTGGTTTTACACCAAAACAGCCGCGGAAACAAGGGGATTCACCCCTCCACTTT,CASGFTPKQPRKQGDSPLHF
many,TRBV3-1,TRBJ1-5,TRBD1,TGTGCCAGCAGCCCCGACAGGGTCAATCAGCCCCAGCATTTT,CASSPDRVNQPQHF
NA,TRBV6-5,TRBJ2-2,NA,TGTGCCAGCAGTTACGGGACGTCGACCGGGGAGCTGTTTTTT,CASSYGTSTGELFF
many,TRBV7-2,TRBJ1-5,TRBD1,TGTGCCAGCAGCCCGGGGACAGGGATTGAGCCCCAGCATTTT,CASSPGTGIEPQHF
NA,TRBV12-3/TRBV12-4,TRBJ2-7,TRBD1,TGTGCCAGCAGTTTCGGCAGGGGGCAAGAAGAGCAGTACTTC,CASSFGRGQEEQYF
NA,TRBV28,TRBJ2-1,TRBD2,TGTGCCAGCAGCGGGCGGGAGGGCCTAAATGAGCAGTTCTTC,CASSGREGLNEQFF
NA,TRBV18,TRBJ1-2,TRBD1,TGTGCCAGCTCACCAGGGGACAGGGAGGGCTACACCTTC,CASSPGDREGYTF
many,TRBV2,TRBJ1-2,NA,TGTGCCAGCAGTGATCGGGGGGGTCGAGGCTACACCTTC,CASSDRGGRGYTF
few,TRBV15,TRBJ2-5,TRBD1,TGTGCCACCAGCGAAATAACCTCGACAGGGATAGACGAGACCCAGTACTTC,CATSEITSTGIDETQYF